These T cell receptor beta chains were read from a single sample in a study of cytomegalovirus exposure and HLA in healthy donors. Clones were sequenced by immunoSEQ multiplex PCR, and TCRdb holds only the in-frame ones, with some missing. This table holds about 120,000 clones, about 96% found once. Sequencing was performed on PBMCs. The receptors derive from a young man in good health and CMV-seronegative. Both conserved end residues are part of each CDR3. A D gene is named only where the DNA matches it firmly. Size tells how often a clone was seen (once, few, many) or the class of an expanded clone, and some rows leave it out.

J | V | size | D | CDR3 | DNA
TRBJ2-1 | TRBV9 | once | TRBD2 | CASSIRDYLNEQFF | TGTGCCAGCAGCATTCGGGACTACCTTAATGAGCAGTTCTTC
TRBJ2-1 | TRBV27 | once | TRBD2 | CASSLWTSGNEQFF | TGTGCCAGCAGTTTATGGACTAGCGGGAACGAGCAGTTCTTC
TRBJ2-5 | TRBV6-1 | NA | NA | CATAGRPLQETQYF | TGTGCGACTGCGGGCCGACCCCTCCAAGAGACCCAGTACTTC
TRBJ2-7 | TRBV30 | NA | TRBD1 | CAWSIGQGYEQYF | TGTGCCTGGAGTATCGGACAGGGCTACGAGCAGTACTTC
TRBJ2-1 | TRBV7-3 | NA | TRBD2 | CASSPIGLADYNEQFF | TGTGCCAGCAGCCCGATCGGACTAGCGGACTACAATGAGCAGTTCTTC
TRBJ2-2 | TRBV6-1 | NA | TRBD2 | CASSARAGEVGELFF | TGTGCCAGCAGTGCCCGGGCGGGAGAGGTCGGGGAGCTGTTTTTT
TRBJ2-7 | TRBV30 | NA | NA | CAWSVTGGDEQYF | TGTGCCTGGAGTGTTACAGGGGGGGACGAGCAGTACTTC
TRBJ1-2 | TRBV6-5 | NA | TRBD1 | CASSETGWNYGYTF | TGTGCCAGCAGCGAGACAGGGTGGAACTATGGCTACACCTTC
TRBJ1-1 | TRBV5-1 | NA | NA | CASSPWTDSSREAFF | TGCGCCAGCAGCCCTTGGACAGATAGTTCAAGAGAAGCTTTCTTT
TRBJ1-5 | TRBV19 | NA | NA | CASSFGDPGQPQHF | TGTGCCAGTAGTTTCGGGGATCCAGGTCAGCCCCAGCATTTT
TRBJ1-3 | TRBV7-6 | NA | NA | CASSFLPVSGNTIYF | TGTGCCAGCAGCTTCCTACCGGTCTCTGGAAACACCATATATTTT
TRBJ2-5 | TRBV4-3 | NA | TRBD2 | CASSQLRGSGQETQYF | TGCGCCAGCAGCCAATTAAGGGGTAGCGGGCAAGAGACCCAGTACTTC
TRBJ1-5 | TRBV5-1 | NA | NA | CASSLGDGSGQPQHF | TGCGCCAGCAGCCTCGGCGACGGGAGCGGTCAGCCCCAGCATTTT
TRBJ2-7 | TRBV28 | NA | TRBD2 | CASESDSGRVYEQYF | TGTGCCAGCGAGTCCGATAGCGGGAGGGTCTACGAGCAGTACTTC
TRBJ2-7 | TRBV19 | NA | TRBD1 | CATSFRGQTYEQYF | TGTGCCACCTCCTTCCGGGGACAGACCTACGAGCAGTACTTC
TRBJ2-6 | TRBV7-2 | once | TRBD2 | CASSLASGRVPGANVLTF | TGTGCCAGCAGCTTAGCTAGCGGGAGGGTCCCTGGGGCCAACGTCCTGACTTTC
TRBJ2-2 | TRBV7-9 | NA | NA | CASSPATGNTGELFF | TGTGCCAGCAGCCCCGCGACAGGGAACACCGGGGAGCTGTTTTTT
TRBJ1-1 | TRBV27 | NA | TRBD1 | CASSLSHTGTGDQAFF | TGTGCCAGCAGTTTAAGCCACACCGGGACAGGGGACCAAGCTTTCTTT
TRBJ1-2 | TRBV18 | once | NA | CASSPEQIYGYTF | TGTGCCAGCTCACCAGAACAGATCTATGGCTACACCTTC
TRBJ2-2 | TRBV11-2 | NA | TRBD1 | CASSVGTGSLPNTGELFF | TGTGCCAGCAGCGTAGGGACAGGGTCCCTCCCGAACACCGGGGAGCTGTTTTTT
TRBJ2-5 | TRBV4-1 | NA | NA | CASSQIAITTDLSPYF | TGCGCCAGCAGCCAGATAGCCATCACTACCGACCTATCACCGTACTTC
TRBJ2-5 | TRBV7-2 | once | NA | CASSLTRETQYF | TGTGCCAGCAGCTTAACTCGGGAGACCCAGTACTTC
TRBJ2-7 | TRBV11-2 | once | TRBD1 | CASSKSRNAGTGPHEQYF | TGTGCCAGCAGCAAATCCCGTAATGCCGGGACAGGACCTCACGAGCAGTACTTC
TRBJ1-2 | TRBV6-5 | NA | NA | CASSRDSRYGYTF | TGTGCCAGCAGTCGAGACAGCCGCTATGGCTACACCTTC
TRBJ1-1 | TRBV7-9 | NA | TRBD1 | CASSLARGRITEAFF | TGTGCCAGCAGCTTAGCGAGGGGGCGCATCACTGAAGCTTTCTTT
TRBJ2-7 | TRBV11-1 | NA | TRBD1 | CASSPDRGPSNEQYF | TGTGCCAGCAGCCCGGACAGGGGGCCCTCGAACGAGCAGTACTTC
TRBJ2-1 | TRBV11-3 | NA | TRBD2 | CASSLSLAGGFYNEQFF | TGTGCCAGCAGCCTCTCCTTAGCGGGGGGGTTCTACAATGAGCAGTTCTTC
TRBJ2-1 | TRBV13 | NA | TRBD1 | CASSLGGTGAFSYNEQFF | TGTGCCAGCAGCTTAGGCGGGACAGGGGCCTTCTCCTACAATGAGCAGTTCTTC
TRBJ1-1 | TRBV28 | NA | NA | CASSLVFTEAFF | TGTGCCAGCAGTCTCGTCTTTACTGAAGCTTTCTTT
TRBJ2-1 | TRBV5-1 | once | TRBD1 | CASSLLGQHDNEQFF | TGCGCCAGCAGCTTGTTGGGACAGCATGACAATGAGCAGTTCTTC
TRBJ2-3 | TRBV7-3 | NA | NA | CASSPGSSTDTQYF | TGTGCCAGCAGCCCCGGGTCCTCTACAGATACGCAGTATTTT
TRBJ1-1 | TRBV28 | NA | NA | CASSFFAGLAFF | TGTGCCAGCAGTTTCTTTGCGGGTTTGGCTTTCTTT
TRBJ2-5 | TRBV30 | NA | NA | CAWSVGAQYF | TGTGCCTGGAGTGTCGGGGCCCAGTACTTC
TRBJ2-7 | TRBV7-2 | NA | NA | CASSLSGGSSYEQYF | TGTGCCAGCAGCTTAAGCGGCGGGTCCTCCTACGAGCAGTACTTC
TRBJ2-2 | TRBV7-7 | NA | TRBD1 | CASTPDRGTGELFF | TGTGCTAGCACCCCGGACAGGGGCACCGGGGAGCTGTTTTTT
TRBJ1-5 | TRBV6-5 | NA | NA | CASSSGGFQPQHF | TGTGCCAGCAGCTCCGGAGGGTTTCAGCCCCAGCATTTT
TRBJ1-5 | TRBV7-8 | NA | NA | CASSTQVARMPQHF | TGTGCCAGCAGCACCCAGGTGGCCCGTATGCCCCAGCATTTT
TRBJ2-5 | TRBV29-1 | NA | TRBD2 | CSAEGVAGGGETQYF | TGCAGCGCCGAGGGGGTAGCGGGAGGTGGGGAGACCCAGTACTTC
TRBJ2-3 | TRBV2 | NA | TRBD2 | CASSYRQGLAGASTDTQYF | TGTGCCAGCAGTTACCGGCAAGGACTAGCGGGAGCGAGCACAGATACGCAGTATTTT
TRBJ1-4 | TRBV2 | once | NA | CASTPTRVNEKLFF | TGTGCCAGCACTCCGACACGCGTTAATGAAAAACTGTTTTTT
TRBJ2-3 | TRBV5-1 | NA | NA | CASSSRVLLSTDTQYF | TGCGCCAGCAGCTCCCGGGTCCTCCTTAGCACAGATACGCAGTATTTT
TRBJ2-7 | TRBV28 | NA | NA | CASSLTGTNSYEQYF | TGTGCCAGCAGTTTAACAGGGACCAACTCCTACGAGCAGTACTTC
TRBJ2-5 | TRBV5-4 | NA | TRBD1 | CASSGLDRGQRETQYF | TGTGCCAGCAGCGGCCTGGACAGGGGGCAGAGAGAGACCCAGTACTTC
TRBJ1-1 | TRBV18 | NA | NA | CASSPIQGENTEAFF | TGTGCCAGCTCACCTATCCAAGGGGAGAACACTGAAGCTTTCTTT
TRBJ1-1 | TRBV11-1 | NA | TRBD1 | CASSSNRGRGAFF | TGTGCCAGCAGCTCAAACAGGGGCCGGGGGGCTTTCTTT
TRBJ2-1 | TRBV18 | NA | NA | CASSPSLGTRYNEQFF | TGTGCCAGCTCACCTAGCTTGGGGACTCGATACAATGAGCAGTTCTTC
TRBJ1-4 | TRBV14 | NA | TRBD1 | CASSRGQGRRNEKLFF | TGTGCCAGCAGCCGTGGACAGGGGAGACGTAATGAAAAACTGTTTTTT
TRBJ1-3 | TRBV28 | NA | NA | CATSGAGNTIYF | TGTGCCACCTCAGGGGCTGGAAACACCATATATTTT
TRBJ1-5 | TRBV19 | NA | NA | CASSISSDQPQHF | TGTGCCAGTAGTATCAGTAGCGATCAGCCCCAGCATTTT
TRBJ2-1 | TRBV19 | NA | TRBD2 | CASSPKGTSGTSYNEQFF | TGTGCCAGTAGTCCGAAGGGGACTAGCGGGACCTCCTACAATGAGCAGTTCTTC
TRBJ2-3 | TRBV9 | NA | TRBD2 | CASSPTGGYDTDTQYF | TGTGCCAGCAGCCCCACGGGGGGGTATGACACAGATACGCAGTATTTT
TRBJ2-1 | TRBV27 | NA | NA | CASSAPGRRRNEQFF | TGTGCCAGCAGTGCCCCAGGGAGGCGGAGGAATGAGCAGTTCTTC
TRBJ1-4 | TRBV7-2 | NA | NA | CASSLRDSPQKLFF | TGTGCCAGCAGCCTTAGAGACTCTCCCCAAAAACTGTTTTTT